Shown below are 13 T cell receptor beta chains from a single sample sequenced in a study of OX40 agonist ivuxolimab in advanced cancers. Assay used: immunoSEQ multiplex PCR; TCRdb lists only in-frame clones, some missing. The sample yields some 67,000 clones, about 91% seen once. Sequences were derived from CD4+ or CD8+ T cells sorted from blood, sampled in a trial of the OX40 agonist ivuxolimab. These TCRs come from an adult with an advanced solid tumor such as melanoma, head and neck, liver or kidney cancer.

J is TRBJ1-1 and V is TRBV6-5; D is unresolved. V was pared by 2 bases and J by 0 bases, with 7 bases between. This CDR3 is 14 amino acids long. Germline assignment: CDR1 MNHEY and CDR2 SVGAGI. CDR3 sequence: CASSYTDMNTEAFF. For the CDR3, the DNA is TGTGCCAGCAGTTACACAGATATGAACACTGAAGCTTTCTTT.

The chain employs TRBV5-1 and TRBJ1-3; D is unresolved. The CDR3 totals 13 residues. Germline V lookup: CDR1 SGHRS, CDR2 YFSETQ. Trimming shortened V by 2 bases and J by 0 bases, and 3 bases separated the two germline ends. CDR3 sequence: CASSLGSGNTIYF. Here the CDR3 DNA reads TGCGCCAGCAGCTTAGGCTCTGGAAACACCATATATTTT.

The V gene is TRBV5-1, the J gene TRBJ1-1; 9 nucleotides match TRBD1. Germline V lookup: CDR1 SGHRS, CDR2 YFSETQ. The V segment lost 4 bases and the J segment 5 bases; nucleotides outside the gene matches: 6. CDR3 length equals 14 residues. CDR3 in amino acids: CASSEQGAGTEAFF. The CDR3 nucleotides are TGCGCCAGCAGCGAACAGGGGGCCGGGACTGAAGCTTTCTTT.

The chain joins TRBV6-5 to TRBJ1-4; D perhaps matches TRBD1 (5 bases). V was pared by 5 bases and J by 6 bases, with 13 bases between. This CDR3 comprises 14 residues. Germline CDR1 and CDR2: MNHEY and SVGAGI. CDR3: CASSRSGFDEKLFF. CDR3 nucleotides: TGTGCCAGCAGTCGATCAGGGTTTGATGAAAAACTGTTTTTT.

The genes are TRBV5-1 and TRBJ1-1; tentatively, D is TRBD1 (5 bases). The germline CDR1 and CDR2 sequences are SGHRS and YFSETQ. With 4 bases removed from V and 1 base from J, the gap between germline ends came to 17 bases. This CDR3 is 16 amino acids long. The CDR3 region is CASSPTTASGNTEAFF. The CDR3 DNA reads TGCGCCAGCAGCCCTACGACAGCTAGTGGGAACACTGAAGCTTTCTTT.

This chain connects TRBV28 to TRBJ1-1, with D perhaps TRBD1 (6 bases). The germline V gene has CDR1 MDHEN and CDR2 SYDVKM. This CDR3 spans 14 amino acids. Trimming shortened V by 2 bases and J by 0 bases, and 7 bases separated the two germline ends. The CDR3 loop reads CASSLTGLNTEAFF. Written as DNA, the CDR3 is TGTGCCAGCAGTTTAACAGGGCTGAACACTGAAGCTTTCTTT. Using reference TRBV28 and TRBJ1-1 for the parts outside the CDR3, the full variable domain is DVKVTQSSRYLVKRTGEKVFLECVQDMDHENMFWYRQDPGLGLRLIYFSYDVKMKEKGDIPEGYSVSREKKERFSLILESASTNQTSMYLCASSLTGLNTEAFFGQGTRLTVV.

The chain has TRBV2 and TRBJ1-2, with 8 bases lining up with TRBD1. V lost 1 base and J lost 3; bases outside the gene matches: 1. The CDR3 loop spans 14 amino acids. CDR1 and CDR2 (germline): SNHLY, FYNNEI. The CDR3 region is CASSEETGDYGYTF. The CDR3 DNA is TGTGCCAGCAGTGAAGAGACAGGGGACTATGGCTACACCTTC.

The CDR3 DNA reads as TGTGCCAGCAGCCCTCCTAAAAAGGGGGCTGATAATTCACCCCTCCACTTT. Its protein product is CASSPPKKGADNSPLHF. V gene TRBV4-2 combines with J gene TRBJ1-6; 7 nucleotides agree with TRBD1. CDR1 and CDR2 (germline): LGHNA, YNFKEQ. This CDR3 region has 17 residues. The junction had 11 bases not matched to a gene; V was cut back by 4 bases and J by 5 bases.

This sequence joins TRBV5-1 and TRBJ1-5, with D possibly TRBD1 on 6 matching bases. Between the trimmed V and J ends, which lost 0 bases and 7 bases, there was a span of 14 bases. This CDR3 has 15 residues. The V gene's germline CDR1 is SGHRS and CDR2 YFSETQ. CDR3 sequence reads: CASSLGLGAEQPQHF. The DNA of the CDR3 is TGCGCCAGCAGCTTGGGGTTGGGGGCAGAGCAGCCCCAGCATTTT. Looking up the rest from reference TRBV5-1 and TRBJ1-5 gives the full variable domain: KAGVTQTPRYLIKTRGQQVTLSCSPISGHRSVSWYQQTPGQGLQFLFEYFSETQRNKGNFPGRFSGRQFSNSRSEMNVSTLELGDSALYLCASSLGLGAEQPQHFGDGTRLSIL.

The CDR3 region is CASSFQGLANTGELFF. DNA for the CDR3: TGTGCCAGCAGCTTCCAGGGGCTCGCGAACACCGGGGAGCTGTTTTTT. This chain connects TRBV7-9 to TRBJ2-2; maybe TRBD1 (6 bases). V lost 3 bases to trimming and J lost 0 bases, with 11 bases between them. This CDR3 is 16 amino acids long. The germline V gene has CDR1 SEHNR and CDR2 FQNEAQ (reference sequence).

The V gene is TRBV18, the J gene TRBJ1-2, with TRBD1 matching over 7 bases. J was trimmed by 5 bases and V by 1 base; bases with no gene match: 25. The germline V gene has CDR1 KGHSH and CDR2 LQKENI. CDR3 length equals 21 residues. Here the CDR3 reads CASSPRGGQRAVQRNGYGYTF. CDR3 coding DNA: TGTGCCAGCTCACCACGGGGGGGACAGCGAGCGGTCCAGCGAAACGGTTATGGCTACACCTTC.

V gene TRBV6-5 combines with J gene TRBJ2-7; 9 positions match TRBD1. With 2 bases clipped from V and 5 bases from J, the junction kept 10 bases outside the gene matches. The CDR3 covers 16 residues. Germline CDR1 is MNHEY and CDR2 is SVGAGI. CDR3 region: CASSYVSGDRVHEQYF. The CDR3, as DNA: TGTGCCAGCAGTTACGTTTCCGGGGACAGGGTCCACGAGCAGTACTTC.

In DNA, the CDR3 is TGTGCCAGCAGCTCCCCCGTGGGGCGGGGAGGGACAGATACGCAGTATTTT. Amino acid sequence: CASSSPVGRGGTDTQYF. The chain combines TRBV12-1 with TRBJ2-3; the table's D gene call, TRBD2, was not cross checked with the DNA. TRBV12-1 is an annotated pseudogene. The CDR3 extends over 17 amino acids.